This record covers a single T cell receptor beta chain. This sample was included in a study of OX40 agonist ivuxolimab in advanced cancers. On the study more broadly: Partial responses were observed in three patients, of whom one had hepatocellular carcinoma and two had cutaneous melanoma.

Generated by immunoSEQ multiplex PCR, the TCRdb table keeps only in-frame clones and is missing some. Among 90,000 to 100,000 clones listed, roughly four fifths were seen once. Patients had blood sampled at baseline and again on cycle 4 day 1 and cycle 7 day 1. This CDR3 contains 13 residues. Germline V gene data show CDR1 as KGHSH and CDR2 as LQKENI. Trimming shortened V by 2 bases and J by 5 bases, and 6 bases separated the two germline ends. The sequenced sample was CD4+ or CD8+ T cells sorted from blood, obtained in a trial of the OX40 agonist ivuxolimab. The chain is built from TRBV18 and TRBJ2-2; no clear D. The clonotype originates from an adult with an advanced solid tumor such as melanoma, head and neck, liver or kidney cancer. The CDR3 is CASSPTVTGELFF. Written as DNA, the CDR3 is TGTGCCAGCTCACCAACGGTTACCGGGGAGCTGTTTTTT.